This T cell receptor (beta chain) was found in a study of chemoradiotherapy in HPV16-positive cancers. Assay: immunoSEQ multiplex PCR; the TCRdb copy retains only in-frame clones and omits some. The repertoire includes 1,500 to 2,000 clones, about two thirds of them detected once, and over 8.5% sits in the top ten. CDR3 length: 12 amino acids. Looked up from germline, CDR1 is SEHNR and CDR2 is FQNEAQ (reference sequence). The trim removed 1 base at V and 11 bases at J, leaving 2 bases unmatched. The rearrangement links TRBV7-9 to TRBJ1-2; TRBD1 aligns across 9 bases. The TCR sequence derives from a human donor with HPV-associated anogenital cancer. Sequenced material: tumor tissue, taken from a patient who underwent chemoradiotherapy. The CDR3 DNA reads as TGTGCCAGCAGCTTAGAAGGGACAGGGTACACCTTC. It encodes CASSLEGTGYTF.